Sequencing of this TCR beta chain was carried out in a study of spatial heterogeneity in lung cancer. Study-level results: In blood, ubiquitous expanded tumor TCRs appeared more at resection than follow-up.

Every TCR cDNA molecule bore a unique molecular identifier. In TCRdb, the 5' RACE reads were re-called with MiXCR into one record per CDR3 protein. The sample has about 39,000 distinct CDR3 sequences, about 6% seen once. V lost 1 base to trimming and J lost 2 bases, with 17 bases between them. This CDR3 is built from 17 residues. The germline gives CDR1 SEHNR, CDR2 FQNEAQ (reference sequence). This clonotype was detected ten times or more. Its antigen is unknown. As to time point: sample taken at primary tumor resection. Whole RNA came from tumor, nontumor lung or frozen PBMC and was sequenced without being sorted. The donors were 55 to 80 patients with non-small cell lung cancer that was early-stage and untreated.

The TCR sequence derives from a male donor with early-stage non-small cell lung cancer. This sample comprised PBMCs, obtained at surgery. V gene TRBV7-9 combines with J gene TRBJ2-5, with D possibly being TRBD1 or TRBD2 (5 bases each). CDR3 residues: CASSLEGLARAQETQYF. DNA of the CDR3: TGTGCCAGCAGCTTAGAGGGGTTGGCGAGGGCACAAGAGACCCAGTACTTC.